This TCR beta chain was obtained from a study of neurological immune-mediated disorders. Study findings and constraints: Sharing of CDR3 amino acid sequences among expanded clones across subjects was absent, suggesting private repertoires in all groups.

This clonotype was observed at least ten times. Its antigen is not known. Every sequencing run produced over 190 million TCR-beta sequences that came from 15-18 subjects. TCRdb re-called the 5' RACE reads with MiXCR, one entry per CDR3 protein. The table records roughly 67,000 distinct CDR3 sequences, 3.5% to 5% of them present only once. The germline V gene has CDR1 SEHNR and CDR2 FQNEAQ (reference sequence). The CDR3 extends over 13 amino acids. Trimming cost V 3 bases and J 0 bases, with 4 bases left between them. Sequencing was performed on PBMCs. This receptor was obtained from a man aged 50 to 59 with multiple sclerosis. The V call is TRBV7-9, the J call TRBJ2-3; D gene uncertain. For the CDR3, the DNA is TGTGCCAGCAGCTTGCCTAGCACAGATACGCAGTATTTT. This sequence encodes CASSLPSTDTQYF.